The 11 T cell receptor beta chains reported below all come from one sample, sequenced in a study of control samples from healthy donors and cancer patients. Profiled with immunoSEQ multiplex PCR; TCRdb holds only in-frame clones, not every one. The sample yields about 140,000 clones, about 88% seen once. What was sequenced was blood. These receptors were obtained from a woman aged 25 to 39 in good health.

This clone was picked up one time. This chain joins TRBV7-9 and TRBJ2-3, with 7 bases matching TRBD1. V was pared by 5 bases and J by 0 bases, with 5 bases of the junction left unmatched. This CDR3 region has 15 residues. Germline V gives CDR1 SEHNR, CDR2 FQNEAQ (reference sequence). The CDR3 DNA follows: TGTGCCAGCAGCCGACAGGGACCTAGCACAGATACGCAGTATTTT. It encodes CASSRQGPSTDTQYF.

The count of this clone is one. The chain employs TRBV5-1 and TRBJ2-3; perhaps TRBD2 as D (5 bases). The ends were cut back, 4 bases at V and 5 bases at J, with 20 bases in the middle. CDR3 size: 16 residues. The germline gives CDR1 SGHRS, CDR2 YFSETQ. In DNA form, the CDR3 reads TGCGCCAGCAGCCCCGGATTGGACTTTACCCTAGATACGCAGTATTTT. It codes for CASSPGLDFTLDTQYF.

This chain connects TRBV19 to TRBJ1-5; no clear D. This CDR3 region has 13 residues. Trimming cost V 9 bases and J 6 bases, with 15 bases left between them. CDR1 is LNHDA and CDR2 is SQIVND in the germline V gene (reference sequence). The CDR3 DNA reads as TGTGCCAGCCGATGGGAGCCTGGTCAGCCCCAGCATTTT. Its translation is CASRWEPGQPQHF.

V is TRBV3-1 (or the pseudogene TRBV3-2) and J is TRBJ2-3; D remains ambiguous. The CDR3 has 16 amino acids. With 4 bases removed from V and 7 bases from J, the gap between germline ends came to 21 bases. Per germline, CDR1 LGHDT and CDR2 YNNKEL (reference sequence). Here the CDR3 DNA reads TGTGCCAGCAGCCCAAGAAACATTAGAATCCCATATACGCAGTATTTT. Its translation: CASSPRNIRIPYTQYF.

This clone has only one observation. V and J are TRBV24-1 and TRBJ2-2, with D unclear. Germline CDR1 is KGHDR and CDR2 is SFDVKD. The CDR3 extends over 14 amino acids. V was clipped by 0 bases and J by 6 bases, with 7 bases between them. CDR3 sequence reads: CATSDLPDSGELFF. In DNA form, the CDR3 reads TGTGCCACCAGTGATTTGCCTGATTCCGGGGAGCTGTTTTTT.

The chain combines TRBV2 with TRBJ1-2, with no clear D. The CDR3 sequence is 13 residues long. V gave up 3 bases and J gave up 3 bases, with 8 bases separating them. Germline CDR1 reads SNHLY; CDR2 reads FYNNEI. The CDR3 sequence: CASSEGYDYGYTF. The CDR3 DNA sequence: TGTGCCAGCAGTGAGGGTTACGACTATGGCTACACCTTC.

Remarks on this clone: This same CDR3 is encoded by further DNA sequences in the sample. For the CDR3, the DNA is TGTGCCTGGAGTAGGGACTCCTCCTACGAGCAGTACTTC. Translation: CAWSRDSSYEQYF. The chain employs TRBV30 and TRBJ2-7; a possible D gene is TRBD2 (6 bases). The CDR3 totals 13 residues. Germline assignment: CDR1 GTSNPN and CDR2 SVGIG (reference sequence). The V end was cut by 2 bases, the J end by 0 bases, with 8 bases between.

This chain connects TRBV18 to TRBJ1-1; the D is unclear. CDR3 length equals 13 residues. Trimming took off 5 bases at V and 0 bases at J, with 7 bases between the two ends. CDR1 is KGHSH and CDR2 is LQKENI in the germline V gene. The chain's CDR3 is CASSATVNTEAFF. For the CDR3, the DNA is TGTGCCAGCTCAGCCACAGTGAACACTGAAGCTTTCTTT.

The chain employs TRBV18 and TRBJ1-5; D may be TRBD1 (5 bases). Trimming took off 2 bases at V and 5 bases at J, with 7 bases between the two ends. Germline assignment: CDR1 KGHSH and CDR2 LQKENI. The CDR3 runs 13 residues. The CDR3 DNA reads as TGTGCCAGCTCACCAGGGGACGATCAGCCCCAGCATTTT. Amino acid sequence: CASSPGDDQPQHF.

V usage is TRBV18 and J usage is TRBJ2-2, with 12 nucleotides matching TRBD2. The germline CDR1 and CDR2 sequences are KGHSH and LQKENI. Trimming removed 3 bases from V and 7 bases from J; junction bases left unmatched: 6. The CDR3 extends over 16 amino acids. The CDR3 is CASSPTSGSIVGELFF. CDR3 nucleotides: TGTGCCAGCTCACCGACTAGCGGGAGTATCGTCGGGGAGCTGTTTTTT.

The DNA for the CDR3 is TGCGCCAGCAGCTCAGCGGGAAACTACGAGCAGTACTTC. This translates into CASSSAGNYEQYF. The V gene is TRBV5-1, the J gene TRBJ2-7; 7 bases match TRBD2. The CDR3 is 13 amino acids. From germline, CDR1 is SGHRS and CDR2 YFSETQ. V lost 3 bases, J lost 3 bases, and 3 bases stayed unmatched.